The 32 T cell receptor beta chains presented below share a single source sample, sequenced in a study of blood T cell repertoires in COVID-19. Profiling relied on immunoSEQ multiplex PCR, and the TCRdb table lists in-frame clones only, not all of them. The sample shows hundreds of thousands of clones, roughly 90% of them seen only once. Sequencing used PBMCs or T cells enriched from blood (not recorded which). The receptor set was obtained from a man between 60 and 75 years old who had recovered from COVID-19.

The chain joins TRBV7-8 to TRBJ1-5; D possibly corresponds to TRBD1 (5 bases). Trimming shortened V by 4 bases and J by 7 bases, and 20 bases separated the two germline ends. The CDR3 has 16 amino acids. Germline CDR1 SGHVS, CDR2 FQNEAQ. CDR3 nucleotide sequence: TGTGCCAGCAGCTCGGCAGGGATGATTTTTGGGCAGCCCCAGCATTTT. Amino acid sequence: CASSSAGMIFGQPQHF.

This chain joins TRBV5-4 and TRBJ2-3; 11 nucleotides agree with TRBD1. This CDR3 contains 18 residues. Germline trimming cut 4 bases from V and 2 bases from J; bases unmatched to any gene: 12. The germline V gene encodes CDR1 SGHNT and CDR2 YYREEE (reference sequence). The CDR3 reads CASSPGQGAFTVTDTQYF. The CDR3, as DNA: TGTGCCAGCAGCCCCGGACAGGGGGCTTTTACTGTCACAGATACGCAGTATTTT.

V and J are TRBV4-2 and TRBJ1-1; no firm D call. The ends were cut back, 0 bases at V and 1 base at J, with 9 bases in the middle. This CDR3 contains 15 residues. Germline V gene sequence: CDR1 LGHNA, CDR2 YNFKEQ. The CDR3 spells CASSQDLHKNTEAFF. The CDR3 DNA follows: TGTGCCAGCAGCCAAGATCTCCACAAGAACACTGAAGCTTTCTTT.

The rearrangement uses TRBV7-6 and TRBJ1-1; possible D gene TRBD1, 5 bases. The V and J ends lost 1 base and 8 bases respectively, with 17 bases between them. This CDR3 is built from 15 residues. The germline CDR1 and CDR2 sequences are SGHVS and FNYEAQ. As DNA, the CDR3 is TGTGCCAGCAGCTTAGATGGGGCGAGTTCGAGAGAAGCTTTCTTT. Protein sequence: CASSLDGASSREAFF.

CDR3 coding DNA: TGTGCCAGCTCTGGTGTGAGCTCTGGGGCCAACGTCCTGACTTTC. This encodes CASSGVSSGANVLTF. The chain combines TRBV3-1 (or the pseudogene TRBV3-2) with TRBJ2-6, with no clear D. Germline loops: CDR1 LGHDT, CDR2 YNNKEL (reference sequence). Trimming took 8 bases from V and 0 from J, leaving 11 bases between them. The CDR3 covers 15 residues.

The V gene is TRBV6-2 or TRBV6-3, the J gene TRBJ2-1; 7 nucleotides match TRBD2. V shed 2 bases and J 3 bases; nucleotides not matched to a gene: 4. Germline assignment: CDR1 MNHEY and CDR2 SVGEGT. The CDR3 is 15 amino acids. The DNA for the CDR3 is TGTGCCAGCAGTTACATGGGGGAGGGCTACAATGAGCAGTTCTTC. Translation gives CASSYMGEGYNEQFF.

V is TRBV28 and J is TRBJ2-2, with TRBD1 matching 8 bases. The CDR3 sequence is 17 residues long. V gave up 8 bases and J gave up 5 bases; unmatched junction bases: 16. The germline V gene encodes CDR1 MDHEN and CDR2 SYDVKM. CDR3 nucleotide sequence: TGTGCCAGCTCTGCCGAGGGGGGCAGGGGGCAGACCGGGGAGCTGTTTTTT. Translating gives CASSAEGGRGQTGELFF.

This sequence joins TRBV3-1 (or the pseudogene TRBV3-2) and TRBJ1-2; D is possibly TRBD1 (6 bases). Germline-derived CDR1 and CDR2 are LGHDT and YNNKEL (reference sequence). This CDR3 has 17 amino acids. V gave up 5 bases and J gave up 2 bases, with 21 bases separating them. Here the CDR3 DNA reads TGTGCCAGCAGCTCGGACAGAGACCACCTTACGAACTATGGCTACACCTTC. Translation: CASSSDRDHLTNYGYTF.

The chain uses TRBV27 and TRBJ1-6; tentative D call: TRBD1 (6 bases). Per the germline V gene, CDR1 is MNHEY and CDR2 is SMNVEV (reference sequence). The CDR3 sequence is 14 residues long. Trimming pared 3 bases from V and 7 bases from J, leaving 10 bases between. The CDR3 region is CASSFGQGNSPLHF. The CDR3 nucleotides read TGTGCCAGCAGTTTTGGGCAGGGGAATTCACCCCTCCACTTT.

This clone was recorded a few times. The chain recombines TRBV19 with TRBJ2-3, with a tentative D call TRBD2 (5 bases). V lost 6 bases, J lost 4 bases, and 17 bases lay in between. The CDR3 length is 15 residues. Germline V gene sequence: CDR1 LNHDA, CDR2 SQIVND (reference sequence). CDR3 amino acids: CASRPWENGADTQYF. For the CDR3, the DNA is TGTGCCAGTAGGCCTTGGGAAAACGGGGCAGATACGCAGTATTTT.

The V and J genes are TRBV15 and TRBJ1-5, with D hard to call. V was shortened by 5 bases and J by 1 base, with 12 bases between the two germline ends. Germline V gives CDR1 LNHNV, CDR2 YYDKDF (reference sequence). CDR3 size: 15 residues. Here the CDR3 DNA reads TGTGCCACCAGCCCGAGACAAAAGAGCAATCAGCCCCAGCATTTT. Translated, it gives CATSPRQKSNQPQHF. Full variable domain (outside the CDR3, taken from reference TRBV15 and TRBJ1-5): DAMVIQNPRYQVTQFGKPVTLSCSQTLNHNVMYWYQQKSSQAPKLLFHYYDKDFNNEADTPDNFQSRRPNTSFCFLDIRSPGLGDTAMYLCATSPRQKSNQPQHFGDGTRLSIL.

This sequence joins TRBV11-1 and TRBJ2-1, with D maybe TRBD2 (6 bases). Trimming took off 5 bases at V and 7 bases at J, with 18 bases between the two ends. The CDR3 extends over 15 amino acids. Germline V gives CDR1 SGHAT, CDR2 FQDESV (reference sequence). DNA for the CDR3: TGTGCCAGCAGCCCACCTAGCGCTGGTGTAAATGAGCAGTTCTTC. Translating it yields CASSPPSAGVNEQFF.

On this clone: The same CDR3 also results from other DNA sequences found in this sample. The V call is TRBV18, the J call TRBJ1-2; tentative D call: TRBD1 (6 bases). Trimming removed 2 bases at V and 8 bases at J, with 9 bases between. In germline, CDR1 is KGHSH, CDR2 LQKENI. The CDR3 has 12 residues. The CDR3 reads CASSPVGGGYTF. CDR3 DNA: TGTGCCAGCTCACCAGTAGGGGGAGGCTACACCTTC.

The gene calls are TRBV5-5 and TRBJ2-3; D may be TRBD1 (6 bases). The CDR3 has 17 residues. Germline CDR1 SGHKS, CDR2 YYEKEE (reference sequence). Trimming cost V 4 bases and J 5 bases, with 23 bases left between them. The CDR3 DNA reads TGTGCCAGCAGCCCGGGGCGATCCGGGACAAGGAAAGATACGCAGTATTTT. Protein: CASSPGRSGTRKDTQYF.

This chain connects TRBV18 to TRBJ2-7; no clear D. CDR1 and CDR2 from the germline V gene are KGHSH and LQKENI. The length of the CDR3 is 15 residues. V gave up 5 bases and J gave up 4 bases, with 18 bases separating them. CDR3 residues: CASSSGPDRIYEQYF. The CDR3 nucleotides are TGTGCCAGCTCATCAGGCCCCGATAGGATTTACGAGCAGTACTTC.

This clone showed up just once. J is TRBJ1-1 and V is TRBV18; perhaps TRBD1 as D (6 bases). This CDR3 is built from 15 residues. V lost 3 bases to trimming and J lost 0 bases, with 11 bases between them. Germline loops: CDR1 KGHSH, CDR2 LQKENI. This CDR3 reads CASSPDSLLNTEAFF. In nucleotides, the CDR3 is TGTGCCAGCTCACCGGACAGCCTCCTGAACACTGAAGCTTTCTTT.

The CDR3 loop is CASSKSPPAGANNSPLHF. CDR3 nucleotide sequence: TGTGCCAGCTCGAAAAGCCCTCCAGCGGGTGCTAATAATTCACCCCTCCACTTT. The gene calls are TRBV18 and TRBJ1-6; D remains ambiguous. CDR1 is KGHSH, CDR2 LQKENI, per germline. The CDR3 length is 18 residues. V was cut by 6 bases and J by 5 bases, with 23 bases left in between.

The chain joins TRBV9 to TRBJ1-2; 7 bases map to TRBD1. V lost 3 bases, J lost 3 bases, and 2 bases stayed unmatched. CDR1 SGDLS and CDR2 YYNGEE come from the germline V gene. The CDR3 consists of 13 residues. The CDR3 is CASSGTGDYGYTF. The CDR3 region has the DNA TGTGCCAGCAGCGGCACAGGGGACTATGGCTACACCTTC.

CDR3 nucleotides: TGTGCCAGCAGCTTAACTTCGGCAGGGACTGGGGAGCAGTACTTC. This translates into CASSLTSAGTGEQYF. The chain employs TRBV7-3 and TRBJ2-7; D perhaps matches TRBD2 (6 bases). V lost 0 bases to trimming and J lost 7 bases, with 16 bases between them. Looked up from germline, CDR1 is SGHTA and CDR2 is FQGTGA. This CDR3 is built from 15 residues. The full variable domain, with the rest looked up from reference TRBV7-3 and TRBJ2-7, is GAGVSQTPSNKVTEKGKYVELRCDPISGHTALYWYRQSLGQGPEFLIYFQGTGAADDSGLPNDRFFAVRPEGSVSTLKIQRTERGDSAVYLCASSLTSAGTGEQYFGPGTRLTVT.

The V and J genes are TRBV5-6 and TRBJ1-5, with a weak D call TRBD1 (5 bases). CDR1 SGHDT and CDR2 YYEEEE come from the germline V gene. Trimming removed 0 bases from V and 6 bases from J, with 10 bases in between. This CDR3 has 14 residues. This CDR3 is CASSLGPTGQPQHF. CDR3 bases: TGTGCCAGCAGCTTGGGCCCCACAGGTCAGCCCCAGCATTTT.

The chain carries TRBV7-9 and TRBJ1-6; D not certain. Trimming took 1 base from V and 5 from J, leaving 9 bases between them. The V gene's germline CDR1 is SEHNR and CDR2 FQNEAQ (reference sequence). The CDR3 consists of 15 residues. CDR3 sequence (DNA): TGTGCCAGCAGCTTAGTTATCGGGGATAATTCACCCCTCCACTTT. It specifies CASSLVIGDNSPLHF.

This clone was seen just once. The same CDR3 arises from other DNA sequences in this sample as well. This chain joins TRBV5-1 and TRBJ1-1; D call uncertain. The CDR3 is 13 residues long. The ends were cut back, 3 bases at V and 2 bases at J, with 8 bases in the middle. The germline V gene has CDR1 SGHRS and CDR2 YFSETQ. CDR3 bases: TGCGCCAGCAGCTCCCCCCAAAACACTGAAGCTTTCTTT. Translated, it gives CASSSPQNTEAFF. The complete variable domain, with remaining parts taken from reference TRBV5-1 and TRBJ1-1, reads KAGVTQTPRYLIKTRGQQVTLSCSPISGHRSVSWYQQTPGQGLQFLFEYFSETQRNKGNFPGRFSGRQFSNSRSEMNVSTLELGDSALYLCASSSPQNTEAFFGQGTRLTVV.

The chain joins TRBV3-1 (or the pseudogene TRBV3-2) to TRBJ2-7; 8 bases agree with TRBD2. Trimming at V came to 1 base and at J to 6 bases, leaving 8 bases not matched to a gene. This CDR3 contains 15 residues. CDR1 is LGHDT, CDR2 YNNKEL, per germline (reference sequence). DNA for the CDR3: TGTGCCAGCAGCCAAGGAACCGGGACTAGAGGCGAGCAGTACTTC. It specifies CASSQGTGTRGEQYF.

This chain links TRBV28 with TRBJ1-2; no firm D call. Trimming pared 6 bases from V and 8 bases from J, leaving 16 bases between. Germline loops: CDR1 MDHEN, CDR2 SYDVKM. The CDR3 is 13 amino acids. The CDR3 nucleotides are TGTGCCAGCAGCCTCATGGGCCAACCGGGCTACACCTTC. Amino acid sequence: CASSLMGQPGYTF.

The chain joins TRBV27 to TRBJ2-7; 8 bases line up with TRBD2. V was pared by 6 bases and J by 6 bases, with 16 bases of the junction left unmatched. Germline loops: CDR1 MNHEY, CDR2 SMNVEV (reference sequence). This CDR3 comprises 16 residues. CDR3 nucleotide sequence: TGTGCCAGCAGCCGAGCCACTAGCGGTCCTCCCCTCGAGCAGTACTTC. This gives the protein CASSRATSGPPLEQYF.

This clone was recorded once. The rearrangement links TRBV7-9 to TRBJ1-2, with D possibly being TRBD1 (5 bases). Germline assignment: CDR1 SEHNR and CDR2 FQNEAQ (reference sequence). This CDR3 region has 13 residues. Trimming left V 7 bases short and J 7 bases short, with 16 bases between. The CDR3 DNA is TGTGCCAGCACCCCCGGGACTGCTATTGGCTACACCTTC. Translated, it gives CASTPGTAIGYTF.

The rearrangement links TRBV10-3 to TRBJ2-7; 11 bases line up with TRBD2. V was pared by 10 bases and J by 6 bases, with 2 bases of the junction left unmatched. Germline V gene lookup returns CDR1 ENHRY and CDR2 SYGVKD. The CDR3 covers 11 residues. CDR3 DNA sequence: TGTGCCACGGGACTAGCGGTCGAGCAGTACTTC. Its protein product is CATGLAVEQYF.

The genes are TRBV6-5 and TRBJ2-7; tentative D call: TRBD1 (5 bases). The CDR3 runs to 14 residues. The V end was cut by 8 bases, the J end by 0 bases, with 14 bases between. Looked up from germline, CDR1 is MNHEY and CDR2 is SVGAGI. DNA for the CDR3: TGTGCCAGCCGACAAGGCGACAGCTCCTACGAGCAGTACTTC. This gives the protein CASRQGDSSYEQYF.

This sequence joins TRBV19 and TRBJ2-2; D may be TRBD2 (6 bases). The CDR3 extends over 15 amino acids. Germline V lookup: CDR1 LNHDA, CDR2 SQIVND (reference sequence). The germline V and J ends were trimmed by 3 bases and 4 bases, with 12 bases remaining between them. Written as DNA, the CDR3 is TGTGCCAGTAGTATTGGAGGGGACGGCACCGGGGAGCTGTTTTTT. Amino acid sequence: CASSIGGDGTGELFF.

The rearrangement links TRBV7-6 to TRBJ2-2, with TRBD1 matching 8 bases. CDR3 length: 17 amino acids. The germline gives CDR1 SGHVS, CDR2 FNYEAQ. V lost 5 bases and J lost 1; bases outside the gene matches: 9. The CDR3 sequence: CASSHPRGTGNTGELFF. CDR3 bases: TGTGCCAGCAGCCATCCCCGGGGGACAGGGAACACCGGGGAGCTGTTTTTT.

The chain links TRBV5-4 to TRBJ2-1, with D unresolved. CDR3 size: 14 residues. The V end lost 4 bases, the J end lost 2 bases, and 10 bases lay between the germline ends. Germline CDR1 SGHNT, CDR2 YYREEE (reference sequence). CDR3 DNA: TGTGCCAGCAGCGTAGCTGGAGCCTACAATGAGCAGTTCTTC. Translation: CASSVAGAYNEQFF.

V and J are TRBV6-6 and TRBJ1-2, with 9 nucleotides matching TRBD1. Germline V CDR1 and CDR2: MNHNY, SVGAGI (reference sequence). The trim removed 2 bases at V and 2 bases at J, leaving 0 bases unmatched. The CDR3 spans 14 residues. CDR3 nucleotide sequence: TGTGCCAGCAGTTACGACAGGGGGAACTATGGCTACACCTTC. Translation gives CASSYDRGNYGYTF.